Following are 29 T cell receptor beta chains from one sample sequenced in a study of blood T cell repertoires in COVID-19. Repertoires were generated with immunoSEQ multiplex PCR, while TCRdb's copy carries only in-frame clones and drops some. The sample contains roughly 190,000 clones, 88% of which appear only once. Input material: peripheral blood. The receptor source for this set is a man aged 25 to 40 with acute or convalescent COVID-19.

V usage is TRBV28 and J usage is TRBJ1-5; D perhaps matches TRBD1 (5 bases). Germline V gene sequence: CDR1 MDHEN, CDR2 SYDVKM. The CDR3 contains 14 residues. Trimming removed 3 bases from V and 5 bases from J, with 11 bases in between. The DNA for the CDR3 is TGTGCCAGCAGTTTTAGGAGGGGCCATCAGCCCCAGCATTTT. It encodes CASSFRRGHQPQHF.

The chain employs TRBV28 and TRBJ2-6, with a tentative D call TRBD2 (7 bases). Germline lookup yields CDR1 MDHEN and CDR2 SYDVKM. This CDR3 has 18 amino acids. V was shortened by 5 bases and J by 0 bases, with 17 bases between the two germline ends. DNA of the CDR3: TGTGCCAGCAGTACCTGGGAGGGGGTCCGCTCTGGGGCCAACGTCCTGACTTTC. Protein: CASSTWEGVRSGANVLTF. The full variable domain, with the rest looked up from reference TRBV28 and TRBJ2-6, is DVKVTQSSRYLVKRTGEKVFLECVQDMDHENMFWYRQDPGLGLRLIYFSYDVKMKEKGDIPEGYSVSREKKERFSLILESASTNQTSMYLCASSTWEGVRSGANVLTFGAGSRLTVL.

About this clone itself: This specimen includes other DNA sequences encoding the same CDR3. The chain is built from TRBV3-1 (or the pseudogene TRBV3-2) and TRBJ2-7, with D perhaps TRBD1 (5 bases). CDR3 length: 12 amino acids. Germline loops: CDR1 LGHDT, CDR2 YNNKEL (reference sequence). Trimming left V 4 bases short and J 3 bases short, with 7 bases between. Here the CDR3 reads CASSRGSYEQYF. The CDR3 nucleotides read TGTGCCAGCAGCCGGGGCAGCTACGAGCAGTACTTC.

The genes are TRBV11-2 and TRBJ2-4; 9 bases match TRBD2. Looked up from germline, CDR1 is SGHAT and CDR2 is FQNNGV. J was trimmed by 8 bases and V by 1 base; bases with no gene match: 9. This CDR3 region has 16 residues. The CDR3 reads CASSLGLAGSRDIQYF. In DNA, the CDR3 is TGTGCCAGCAGCTTAGGCCTAGCGGGATCGAGGGACATTCAGTACTTC.

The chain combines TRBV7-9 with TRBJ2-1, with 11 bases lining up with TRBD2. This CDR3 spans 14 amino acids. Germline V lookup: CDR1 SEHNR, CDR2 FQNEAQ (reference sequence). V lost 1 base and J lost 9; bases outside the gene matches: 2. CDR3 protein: CASSLGTSGREQFF. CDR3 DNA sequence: TGTGCCAGCAGCTTAGGGACTAGCGGGCGTGAGCAGTTCTTC.

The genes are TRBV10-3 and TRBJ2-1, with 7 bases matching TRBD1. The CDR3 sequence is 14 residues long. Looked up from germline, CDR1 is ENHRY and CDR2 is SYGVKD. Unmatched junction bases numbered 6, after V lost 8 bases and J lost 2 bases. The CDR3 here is CAIGGQRTYNEQFF. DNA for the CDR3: TGTGCCATCGGGGGACAGCGAACCTACAATGAGCAGTTCTTC.

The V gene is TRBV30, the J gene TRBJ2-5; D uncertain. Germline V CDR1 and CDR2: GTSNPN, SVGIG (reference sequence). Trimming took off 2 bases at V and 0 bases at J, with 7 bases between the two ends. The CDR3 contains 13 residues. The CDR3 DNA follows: TGTGCCTGGAGTATCGACTACCAAGAGACCCAGTACTTC. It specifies CAWSIDYQETQYF.

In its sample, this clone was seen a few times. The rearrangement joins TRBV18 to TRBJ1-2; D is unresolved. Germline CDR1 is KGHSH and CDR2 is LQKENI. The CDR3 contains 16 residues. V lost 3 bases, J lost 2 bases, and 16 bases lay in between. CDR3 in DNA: TGTGCCAGCTCACCGGGCATGGGCCCCGACAACTATGGCTACACCTTC. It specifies CASSPGMGPDNYGYTF.

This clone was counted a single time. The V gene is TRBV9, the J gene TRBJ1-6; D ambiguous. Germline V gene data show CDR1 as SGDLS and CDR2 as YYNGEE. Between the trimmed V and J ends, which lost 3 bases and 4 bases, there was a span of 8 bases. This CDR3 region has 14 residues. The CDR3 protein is CASSAVQYNSPLHF. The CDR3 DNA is TGTGCCAGCAGCGCCGTACAATATAATTCACCCCTCCACTTT.

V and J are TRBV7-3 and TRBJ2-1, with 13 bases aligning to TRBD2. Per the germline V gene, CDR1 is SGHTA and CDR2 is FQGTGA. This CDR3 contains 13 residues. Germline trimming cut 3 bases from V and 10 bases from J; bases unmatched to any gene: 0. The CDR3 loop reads CASSLTSGGEQFF. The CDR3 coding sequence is TGTGCCAGCAGCTTGACTAGCGGGGGGGAGCAGTTCTTC.

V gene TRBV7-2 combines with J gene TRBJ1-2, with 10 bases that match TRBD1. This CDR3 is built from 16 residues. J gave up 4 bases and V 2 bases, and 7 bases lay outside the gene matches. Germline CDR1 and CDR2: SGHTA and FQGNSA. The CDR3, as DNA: TGTGCCAGCAGCTTATGGGACAGGGGAAAGGGCTATGGCTACACCTTC. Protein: CASSLWDRGKGYGYTF.

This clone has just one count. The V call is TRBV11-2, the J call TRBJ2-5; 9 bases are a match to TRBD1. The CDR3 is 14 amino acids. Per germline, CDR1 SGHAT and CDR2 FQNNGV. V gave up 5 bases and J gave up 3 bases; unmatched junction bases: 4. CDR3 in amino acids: CASSLGTGKETQYF. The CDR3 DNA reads TGTGCCAGCAGCCTCGGGACAGGGAAAGAGACCCAGTACTTC. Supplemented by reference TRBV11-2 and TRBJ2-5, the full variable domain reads EAGVAQSPRYKIIEKRQSVAFWCNPISGHATLYWYQQILGQGPKLLIQFQNNGVVDDSQLPKDRFSAERLKGVDSTLKIQPAKLEDSAVYLCASSLGTGKETQYFGPGTRLLVL.

Written as DNA, the CDR3 is TGTGCCACCAGCAGAGTTGGGGGGAACTCTGGAAACACCATATATTTT. Translation: CATSRVGGNSGNTIYF. V is TRBV15 and J is TRBJ1-3; possible D gene TRBD1, 5 bases. CDR3 length: 16 residues. Per the germline V gene, CDR1 is LNHNV and CDR2 is YYDKDF (reference sequence). Deletions cut 1 base from V and 0 bases from J, with 10 bases between.

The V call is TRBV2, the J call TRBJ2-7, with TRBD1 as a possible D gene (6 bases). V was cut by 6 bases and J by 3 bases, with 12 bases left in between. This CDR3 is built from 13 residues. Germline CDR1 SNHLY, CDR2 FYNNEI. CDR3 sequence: CASRRDTYYEQYF. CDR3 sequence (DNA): TGTGCCAGCAGAAGGGACACCTACTACGAGCAGTACTTC.

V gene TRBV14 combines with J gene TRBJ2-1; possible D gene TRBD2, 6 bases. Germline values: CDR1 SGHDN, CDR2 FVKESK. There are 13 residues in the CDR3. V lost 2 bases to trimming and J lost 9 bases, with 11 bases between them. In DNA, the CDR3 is TGTGCCAGCAGCCAACGCCGGGAGAGTGAGCAGTTCTTC. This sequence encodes CASSQRRESEQFF.

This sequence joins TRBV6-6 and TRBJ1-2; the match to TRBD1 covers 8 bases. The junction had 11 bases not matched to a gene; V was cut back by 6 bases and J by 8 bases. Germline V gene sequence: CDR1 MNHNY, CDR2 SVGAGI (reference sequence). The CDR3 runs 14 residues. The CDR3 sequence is CASRTFQGAGGYTF. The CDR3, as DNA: TGTGCCAGCAGGACGTTTCAGGGGGCAGGGGGCTACACCTTC.

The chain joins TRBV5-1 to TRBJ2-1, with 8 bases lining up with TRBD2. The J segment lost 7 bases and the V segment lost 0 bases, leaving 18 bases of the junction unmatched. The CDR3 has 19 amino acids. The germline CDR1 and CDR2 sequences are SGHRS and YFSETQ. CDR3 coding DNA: TGCGCCAGCAGCTTGGGTCCCCGGTCCGCCGGGACTAGTGAAAATGAGCAGTTCTTC. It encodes CASSLGPRSAGTSENEQFF.

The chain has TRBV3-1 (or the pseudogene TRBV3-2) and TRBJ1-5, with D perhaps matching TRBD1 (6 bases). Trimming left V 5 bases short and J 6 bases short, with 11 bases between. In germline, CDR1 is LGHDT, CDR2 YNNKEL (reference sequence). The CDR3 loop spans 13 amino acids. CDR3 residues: CASSLQGRQPQHF. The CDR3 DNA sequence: TGTGCCAGCAGCTTACAGGGACGTCAGCCCCAGCATTTT.

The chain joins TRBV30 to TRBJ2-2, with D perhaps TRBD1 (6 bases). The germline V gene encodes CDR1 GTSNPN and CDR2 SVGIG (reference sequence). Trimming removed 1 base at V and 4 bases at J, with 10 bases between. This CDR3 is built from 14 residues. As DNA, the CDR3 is TGTGCCTGGAGTGGGACAGTGGGCACCGGGGAGCTGTTTTTT. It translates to CAWSGTVGTGELFF. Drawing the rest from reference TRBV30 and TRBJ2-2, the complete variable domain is SQTIHQWPATLVQPVGSPLSLECTVEGTSNPNLYWYRQAAGRGLQLLFYSVGIGQISSEVPQNLSASRPQDRQFILSSKKLLLSDSGFYLCAWSGTVGTGELFFGEGSRLTVL.

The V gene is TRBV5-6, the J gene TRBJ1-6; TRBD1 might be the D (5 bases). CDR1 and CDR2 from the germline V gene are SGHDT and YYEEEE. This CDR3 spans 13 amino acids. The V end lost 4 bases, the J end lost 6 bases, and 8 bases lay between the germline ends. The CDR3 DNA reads TGTGCCAGCAGCACAGGATTTAATTCACCCCTCCACTTT. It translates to CASSTGFNSPLHF. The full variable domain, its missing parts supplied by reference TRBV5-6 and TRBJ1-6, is DAGVTQSPTHLIKTRGQQVTLRCSPKSGHDTVSWYQQALGQGPQFIFQYYEEEERQRGNFPDRFSGHQFPNYSSELNVNALLLGDSALYLCASSTGFNSPLHFGNGTRLTVT.

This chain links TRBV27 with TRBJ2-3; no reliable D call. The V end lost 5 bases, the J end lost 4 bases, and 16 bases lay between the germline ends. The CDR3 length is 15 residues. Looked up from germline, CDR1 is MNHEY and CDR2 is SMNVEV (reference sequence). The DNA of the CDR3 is TGTGCCAGCAGTCCTTCGCGTACCGGAGCAGATACGCAGTATTTT. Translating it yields CASSPSRTGADTQYF.

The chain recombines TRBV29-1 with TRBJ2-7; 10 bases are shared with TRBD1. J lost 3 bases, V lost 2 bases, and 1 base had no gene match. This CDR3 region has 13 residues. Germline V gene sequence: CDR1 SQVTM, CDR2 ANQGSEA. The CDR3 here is CSVERTGGYEQYF. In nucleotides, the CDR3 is TGCAGCGTTGAAAGGACAGGGGGCTACGAGCAGTACTTC.

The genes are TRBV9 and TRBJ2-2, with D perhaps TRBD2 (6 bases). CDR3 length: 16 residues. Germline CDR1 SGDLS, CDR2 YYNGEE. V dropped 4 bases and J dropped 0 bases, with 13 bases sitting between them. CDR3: CASSLRLGSNTGELFF. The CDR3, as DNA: TGTGCCAGCAGCCTGCGACTAGGATCGAACACCGGGGAGCTGTTTTTT. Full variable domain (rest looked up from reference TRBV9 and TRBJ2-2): DSGVTQTPKHLITATGQRVTLRCSPRSGDLSVYWYQQSLDQGLQFLIQYYNGEERAKGNILERFSAQQFPDLHSELNLSSLELGDSALYFCASSLRLGSNTGELFFGEGSRLTVL.

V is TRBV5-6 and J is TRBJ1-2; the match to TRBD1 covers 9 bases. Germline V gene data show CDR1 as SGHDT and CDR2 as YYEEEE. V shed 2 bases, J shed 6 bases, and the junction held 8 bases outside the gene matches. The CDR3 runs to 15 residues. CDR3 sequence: CASSLLRQGVHGYTF. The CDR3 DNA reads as TGTGCCAGCAGCTTACTGAGACAGGGGGTGCATGGCTACACCTTC. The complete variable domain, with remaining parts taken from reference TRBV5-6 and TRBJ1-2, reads DAGVTQSPTHLIKTRGQQVTLRCSPKSGHDTVSWYQQALGQGPQFIFQYYEEEERQRGNFPDRFSGHQFPNYSSELNVNALLLGDSALYLCASSLLRQGVHGYTFGSGTRLTVV.

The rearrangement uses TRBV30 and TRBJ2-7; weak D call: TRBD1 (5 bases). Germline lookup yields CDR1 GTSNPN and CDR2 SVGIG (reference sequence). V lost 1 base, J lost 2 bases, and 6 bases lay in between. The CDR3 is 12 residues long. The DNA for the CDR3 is TGTGCCTGGAGTGGACAGACCTACGAGCAGTACTTC. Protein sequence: CAWSGQTYEQYF.

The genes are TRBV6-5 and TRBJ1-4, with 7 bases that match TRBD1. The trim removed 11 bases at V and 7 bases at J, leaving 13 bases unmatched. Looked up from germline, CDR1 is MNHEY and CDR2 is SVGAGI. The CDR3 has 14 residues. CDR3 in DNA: TGTGCCGCAGGGGGAACAGGGTTTCGTGAAAAACTGTTTTTT. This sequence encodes CAAGGTGFREKLFF.

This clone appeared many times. The CDR3 sequence: CASSQLTGETSGNTIYF. The DNA of the CDR3 is TGTGCCAGCAGCCAGTTGACAGGGGAAACCTCTGGAAACACCATATATTTT. The V and J genes are TRBV3-1 (or the pseudogene TRBV3-2) and TRBJ1-3; 8 nucleotides agree with TRBD1. The junction had 7 bases not matched to a gene; V was cut back by 3 bases and J by 0 bases. Per germline, CDR1 LGHDT and CDR2 YNNKEL (reference sequence). This CDR3 is 17 amino acids long.

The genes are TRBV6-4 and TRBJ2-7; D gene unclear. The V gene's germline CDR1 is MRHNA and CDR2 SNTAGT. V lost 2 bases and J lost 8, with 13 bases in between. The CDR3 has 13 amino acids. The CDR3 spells CASSDPEISQQYF. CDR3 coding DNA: TGTGCCAGCAGTGACCCGGAGATCTCGCAGCAGTACTTC.

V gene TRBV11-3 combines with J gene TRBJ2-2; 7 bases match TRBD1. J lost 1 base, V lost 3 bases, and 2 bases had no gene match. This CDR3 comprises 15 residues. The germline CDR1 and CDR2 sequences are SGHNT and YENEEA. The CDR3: CASSLDRLNTGELFF. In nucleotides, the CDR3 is TGTGCCAGCAGCTTGGACAGGTTGAACACCGGGGAGCTGTTTTTT.